One sample yielded the 28 T cell receptor beta chains listed below, sequenced in a study of blood T cell repertoires in COVID-19. The repertoire was sequenced with immunoSEQ multiplex PCR; TCRdb's copy has only in-frame clones and lacks some. The sample lists approximately 61,000 clones, roughly 80% occurring once. The sequenced sample consisted of peripheral blood. These receptors were taken from a man aged 70-80 years with acute or convalescent COVID-19.

The V and J genes are TRBV7-3 and TRBJ2-2; D gene unclear. Germline values: CDR1 SGHTA, CDR2 FQGTGA. Deletions cut 6 bases from V and 5 bases from J, with 10 bases between. This CDR3 has 13 residues. CDR3 nucleotides: TGTGCCAGCAGTCCGACTTATACCGGGGAGCTGTTTTTT. Translating it yields CASSPTYTGELFF. Together with reference TRBV7-3 and TRBJ2-2, the CDR3 gives the full variable domain: GAGVSQTPSNKVTEKGKYVELRCDPISGHTALYWYRQSLGQGPEFLIYFQGTGAADDSGLPNDRFFAVRPEGSVSTLKIQRTERGDSAVYLCASSPTYTGELFFGEGSRLTVL.

This chain connects TRBV5-1 to TRBJ1-3; D remains unclear. Germline V gives CDR1 SGHRS, CDR2 YFSETQ. Trimming cost V 4 bases and J 1 base, with 12 bases left between them. The CDR3 contains 15 residues. The CDR3, as DNA: TGCGCCAGCAGCCCCGGCGGTCCTTCTGGAAACACCATATATTTT. Translated: CASSPGGPSGNTIYF.

The chain combines TRBV2 with TRBJ1-2; possibly TRBD1 for D (5 bases). V dropped 3 bases and J dropped 4 bases, with 9 bases sitting between them. Germline V CDR1 and CDR2: SNHLY, FYNNEI. The CDR3 has 13 amino acids. CDR3: CASSDGGVYGYTF. DNA of the CDR3: TGTGCCAGCAGTGACGGGGGAGTCTATGGCTACACCTTC.

V and J are TRBV28 and TRBJ1-3, with a tentative D call TRBD1 (5 bases). This CDR3 region has 16 residues. Trimming took 2 bases from V and 1 from J, leaving 12 bases between them. The germline V gene has CDR1 MDHEN and CDR2 SYDVKM. CDR3 sequence (DNA): TGTGCCAGCAGTTTAGAAGGACACCGATCTGGAAACACCATATATTTT. This encodes CASSLEGHRSGNTIYF.

V usage is TRBV5-1 and J usage is TRBJ2-6; a possible D gene is TRBD1 (6 bases). CDR3 size: 15 residues. CDR1 is SGHRS, CDR2 YFSETQ, per germline. Trimming stripped 4 bases from V and 1 base from J, with 9 bases between. CDR3 region: CASSVRGSGANVLTF. In DNA form, the CDR3 reads TGCGCCAGCAGCGTCAGGGGATCTGGGGCCAACGTCCTGACTTTC.

V is TRBV20-1 and J is TRBJ2-1; 13 bases align to TRBD2. The length of the CDR3 is 16 residues. Trimming removed 3 bases from V and 7 bases from J; junction bases left unmatched: 9. Germline V gene data show CDR1 as DFQATT and CDR2 as SNEGSKA (reference sequence). CDR3 sequence: CSASPLTSGGGNEQFF. The CDR3 bases are TGCAGTGCTAGTCCCCTAACTAGCGGGGGGGGGAATGAGCAGTTCTTC.

V gene TRBV10-3 combines with J gene TRBJ1-5; tentative D call: TRBD1 (5 bases). The CDR3 contains 15 residues. The germline V and J ends were trimmed by 3 bases and 6 bases, with 15 bases remaining between them. Germline V gene data show CDR1 as ENHRY and CDR2 as SYGVKD. CDR3 DNA: TGTGCCATCAGTGACGTTACTCAGGGTTTTCAGCCCCAGCATTTT. The encoded protein is CAISDVTQGFQPQHF.

The chain joins TRBV6-4 to TRBJ2-3, with D possibly being TRBD1 (6 bases). From germline, CDR1 is MRHNA and CDR2 SNTAGT. There are 14 residues in the CDR3. Trimming took 5 bases from V and 4 from J, leaving 13 bases between them. The CDR3 region is CASSPLGAADTQYF. The CDR3 region has the DNA TGTGCCAGCAGTCCCCTGGGGGCCGCAGATACGCAGTATTTT.

This chain joins TRBV7-3 and TRBJ2-2, with TRBD2 matching 8 bases. The germline CDR1 and CDR2 sequences are SGHTA and FQGTGA. V gave up 3 bases and J gave up 3 bases; unmatched junction bases: 3. This CDR3 region has 15 residues. This chain's CDR3 is CASSFAGGDTGELFF. CDR3 nucleotides: TGTGCCAGCAGCTTCGCGGGGGGAGACACCGGGGAGCTGTTTTTT.

This clone was seen a few times. The gene calls are TRBV28 and TRBJ1-6; a weak D match, TRBD1 (5 bases). This CDR3 comprises 13 residues. Trimming removed 7 bases from V and 8 bases from J, with 12 bases in between. CDR1 is MDHEN and CDR2 is SYDVKM in the germline V gene. The DNA for the CDR3 is TGTGCCAGCATAACAGGCAGGGATTCACCCCTCCACTTT. Translating gives CASITGRDSPLHF.

V gene TRBV5-1 combines with J gene TRBJ2-5, with D perhaps matching TRBD1 (6 bases). This CDR3 contains 15 residues. V lost 4 bases and J lost 2, with 15 bases in between. Germline assignment: CDR1 SGHRS and CDR2 YFSETQ. The CDR3 is CASSPQTGAQETQYF. DNA of the CDR3: TGCGCCAGCAGCCCCCAGACAGGAGCACAAGAGACCCAGTACTTC. The variable domain in full, completed from reference TRBV5-1 and TRBJ2-5, reads KAGVTQTPRYLIKTRGQQVTLSCSPISGHRSVSWYQQTPGQGLQFLFEYFSETQRNKGNFPGRFSGRQFSNSRSEMNVSTLELGDSALYLCASSPQTGAQETQYFGPGTRLLVL.

There are a few counts of this clone. The V and J genes are TRBV11-2 and TRBJ2-7; D ambiguous. Looked up from germline, CDR1 is SGHAT and CDR2 is FQNNGV. Trimming cost V 0 bases and J 3 bases, with 6 bases left between them. The CDR3 has 13 amino acids. CDR3 DNA sequence: TGTGCCAGCAGCTTAGATCTCCGCTACGAGCAGTACTTC. This codes for CASSLDLRYEQYF.

This clone showed up just a few times. The chain recombines TRBV6-1 with TRBJ2-5; 8 positions agree with TRBD2. The CDR3 consists of 14 residues. Looked up from germline, CDR1 is MNHNS and CDR2 is SASEGT. J was trimmed by 5 bases and V by 2 bases; bases with no gene match: 4. CDR3 sequence reads: CASSELIAGETQYF. The CDR3 DNA reads as TGTGCCAGCAGTGAATTAATAGCGGGGGAGACCCAGTACTTC.

The chain employs TRBV6-2 or TRBV6-3 and TRBJ2-5; the D is unclear. Trimming removed 5 bases from V and 1 base from J, with 8 bases in between. The germline CDR1 and CDR2 sequences are MNHEY and SVGEGT. There are 13 residues in the CDR3. This CDR3 reads CASSALGQETQYF. The CDR3, as DNA: TGTGCCAGCAGTGCCCTCGGCCAAGAGACCCAGTACTTC.

This clone was counted a single time. This sequence joins TRBV6-4 and TRBJ2-1, with 9 bases lining up with TRBD1. This CDR3 is built from 14 residues. V was clipped by 4 bases and J by 8 bases; unmatched bases: 6. Germline assignment: CDR1 MRHNA and CDR2 SNTAGT. CDR3 region: CASSGTGDWDEQFF. In DNA form, the CDR3 reads TGTGCCAGCAGTGGGACAGGGGATTGGGATGAGCAGTTCTTC.

The chain carries TRBV5-1 and TRBJ2-5; unclear D gene. Germline V gives CDR1 SGHRS, CDR2 YFSETQ. This CDR3 is 14 amino acids long. V dropped 0 bases and J dropped 3 bases, with 9 bases sitting between them. CDR3 DNA: TGCGCCAGCAGCTTGGACAGCACCGAAGAGACCCAGTACTTC. This translates into CASSLDSTEETQYF.

The rearrangement joins TRBV5-1 to TRBJ2-5, with TRBD2 matching over 8 bases. Germline V gene lookup returns CDR1 SGHRS and CDR2 YFSETQ. There are 16 residues in the CDR3. V shed 0 bases and J 5 bases; nucleotides not matched to a gene: 9. For the CDR3, the DNA is TGCGCCAGCAGCTTGGTGGCGGGGGGCAGTAGGGAGACCCAGTACTTC. Translating it yields CASSLVAGGSRETQYF.

V and J are TRBV29-1 and TRBJ2-2, with D perhaps matching TRBD1 (5 bases). Trimming took off 4 bases at V and 6 bases at J, with 9 bases between the two ends. The CDR3 extends over 12 amino acids. The germline CDR1 and CDR2 sequences are SQVTM and ANQGSEA. This CDR3 is CSVAQGAGELFF. DNA of the CDR3: TGCAGCGTTGCCCAAGGGGCCGGGGAGCTGTTTTTT.

This clone was detected a few times. V gene TRBV12-3 or TRBV12-4 combines with J gene TRBJ1-1; a weak D match, TRBD1 (5 bases). Trimming took 5 bases from V and 3 from J, leaving 10 bases between them. The CDR3 is 13 amino acids. The CDR3 here is CASSIDSYTEAFF. CDR3 sequence (DNA): TGTGCCAGCAGTATTGACAGTTACACTGAAGCTTTCTTT.

This sequence joins TRBV27 and TRBJ1-4; D unresolved. Germline CDR1 reads MNHEY; CDR2 reads SMNVEV (reference sequence). V was clipped by 3 bases and J by 5 bases, with 13 bases between them. CDR3 length equals 15 residues. CDR3 coding DNA: TGTGCCAGCAGTTTCACATGGGGAGCAAATGAAAAACTGTTTTTT. Translating gives CASSFTWGANEKLFF. Variable domain in full (rest from reference TRBV27 and TRBJ1-4): EAQVTQNPRYLITVTGKKLTVTCSQNMNHEYMSWYRQDPGLGLRQIYYSMNVEVTDKGDVPEGYKVSRKEKRNFPLILESPSPNQTSLYFCASSFTWGANEKLFFGSGTQLSVL.

The V call is TRBV7-9, the J call TRBJ2-2; 7 bases are shared with TRBD1. Germline V CDR1 and CDR2: SEHNR, FQNEAQ (reference sequence). Losses at the gene ends were 5 bases for V and 5 bases for J; bases not matched to a gene: 8. This CDR3 has 15 residues. For the CDR3, the DNA is TGTGCCAGCAGCCCTTGGACAGGCTGGACCGGGGAGCTGTTTTTT. This encodes CASSPWTGWTGELFF.

The chain has TRBV27 and TRBJ2-7; D gene ambiguous. V was clipped by 6 bases and J by 0 bases, with 18 bases between them. The germline CDR1 and CDR2 sequences are MNHEY and SMNVEV (reference sequence). This CDR3 contains 16 residues. CDR3 sequence (DNA): TGTGCCAGCAGCCCATTGCCCCGCCTGAGCTCCTACGAGCAGTACTTC. It is translated as CASSPLPRLSSYEQYF.

V usage is TRBV19 and J usage is TRBJ1-2; 10 bases map to TRBD1. This CDR3 spans 15 amino acids. V lost 2 bases to trimming and J lost 8 bases; unmatched junction nucleotides: 8. Germline CDR1 and CDR2: LNHDA and SQIVND (reference sequence). CDR3 in DNA: TGTGCCAGTAGTATATTAGTAGGGACAGGGGAAGGCTACACCTTC. As protein: CASSILVGTGEGYTF.

The V call is TRBV5-1, the J call TRBJ2-3; D perhaps matches TRBD1 (5 bases). The germline V gene encodes CDR1 SGHRS and CDR2 YFSETQ. CDR3 size: 15 residues. Trimming stripped 4 bases from V and 0 bases from J, with 12 bases between. In DNA form, the CDR3 reads TGCGCCAGCAGCCTACAGTCAGGGAGCACAGATACGCAGTATTTT. Protein product: CASSLQSGSTDTQYF.

This chain joins TRBV5-1 and TRBJ2-5, with 11 bases aligning to TRBD1. The CDR3 sequence is 14 residues long. In germline, CDR1 is SGHRS, CDR2 YFSETQ. J gave up 4 bases and V 4 bases, and 3 bases lay outside the gene matches. The CDR3 protein is CASSPGTGGETQYF. The DNA of the CDR3 is TGCGCCAGCAGCCCCGGGACAGGGGGAGAGACCCAGTACTTC.

The V gene is TRBV5-1, the J gene TRBJ1-1; TRBD1 matches 8 bases. This CDR3 has 13 residues. J gave up 5 bases and V 4 bases, and 4 bases lay outside the gene matches. CDR1 SGHRS and CDR2 YFSETQ come from the germline V gene. The CDR3 DNA reads as TGCGCCAGCAGCACACGACAGGGGACTGAAGCTTTCTTT. It codes for CASSTRQGTEAFF. Full variable domain (remainder filled in from reference TRBV5-1 and TRBJ1-1): KAGVTQTPRYLIKTRGQQVTLSCSPISGHRSVSWYQQTPGQGLQFLFEYFSETQRNKGNFPGRFSGRQFSNSRSEMNVSTLELGDSALYLCASSTRQGTEAFFGQGTRLTVV.

The chain is built from TRBV18 and TRBJ2-1, with 10 bases matching TRBD1. Germline assignment: CDR1 KGHSH and CDR2 LQKENI. This CDR3 is 14 amino acids long. V lost 6 bases to trimming and J lost 8 bases; unmatched junction nucleotides: 7. The CDR3: CASSGTGARDEQFF. The CDR3, as DNA: TGTGCCAGCTCCGGGACAGGGGCGAGGGATGAGCAGTTCTTC.

The chain joins TRBV18 to TRBJ2-5; weak D call: TRBD2 (5 bases). Germline CDR1 reads KGHSH; CDR2 reads LQKENI. There are 15 residues in the CDR3. The ends were cut back, 3 bases at V and 4 bases at J, with 15 bases in the middle. This CDR3 is CASSPRASASETQYF. The CDR3 nucleotides are TGTGCCAGCTCACCGAGGGCCAGCGCGTCAGAGACCCAGTACTTC.